The rows below give T cell receptor beta chains drawn from one sample of a study of identical twins. TCRdb passed the 5' RACE reads through MiXCR, listing each CDR3 protein once. This sample has around 530,000 distinct CDR3 sequences; roughly 15% occur once, and the top ten carry 0.44%. These data also formed part of another study, on yellow fever vaccine responses in identical twins.

The sequencing input was CD4+ T cells sorted from blood. The receptors here all came from a woman aged 18-29 years in good health. Both conserved end residues are part of each CDR3. The order of the fields is D gene, clone size, V gene, J gene, CDR3 DNA, CDR3 protein. A D gene is named only where the DNA matches it firmly. The listing skips clone size in some rows; elsewhere it reads once, few, many or a size class.

D: -
size: few
V: TRBV28
J: TRBJ2-1
DNA: TGTGCCAGCCTGGCTACAGGTGCTGGGCTTAACAATGAGCAGTTCTTC
CDR3: CASLATGAGLNNEQFF

D: -
size: -
V: TRBV25-1
J: TRBJ2-1
DNA: TGTGCCAGCAGTAGGGTTTACAATGAGCAGTTCTTC
CDR3: CASSRVYNEQFF

D: TRBD1
size: -
V: TRBV19
J: TRBJ2-1
DNA: TGTGCCAGTAGTATACGAGGGACAGGGGACAATGAGCAGTTCTTC
CDR3: CASSIRGTGDNEQFF

D: TRBD2
size: -
V: TRBV2
J: TRBJ2-2
DNA: TGTGCCAGCGCCCCCCACGGTGACTCGGGACTAGCGACCGGGGAGCTGTTTTTT
CDR3: CASAPHGDSGLATGELFF

D: TRBD2
size: -
V: TRBV10-3
J: TRBJ2-1
DNA: TGTGCCATCAGGGAGACTAGCGCACGGGAGCAGTTCTTC
CDR3: CAIRETSAREQFF

D: -
size: few
V: TRBV6-5
J: TRBJ2-1
DNA: TGTGCCAGCAGTTACAGTGCGAGGGGGGCTGAGCAGTTCTTC
CDR3: CASSYSARGAEQFF

D: TRBD2
size: -
V: TRBV29-1
J: TRBJ2-1
DNA: TGCAGCGTTGAAGGTTTTGGCGGGAGGGCCGATGAGCAGTTCTTC
CDR3: CSVEGFGGRADEQFF

D: -
size: -
V: TRBV15
J: TRBJ2-3
DNA: TGTGCCACCAGCACGCGGAAAGGAGGGGGCACAGATACGCAGTATTTT
CDR3: CATSTRKGGGTDTQYF

D: TRBD2
size: few
V: TRBV5-1
J: TRBJ2-1
DNA: TGCGCCAGCAGCTTGGGTCGTAAGACTAGCGGGGGGTTGTCCTACAATGAGCAGTTCTTC
CDR3: CASSLGRKTSGGLSYNEQFF

D: -
size: -
V: TRBV6-1
J: TRBJ2-2
DNA: TGTGCCAGCAGTGACGGCGCGAACACCGGGGAGCTGTTTTTT
CDR3: CASSDGANTGELFF

D: -
size: -
V: TRBV5-4
J: TRBJ2-3
DNA: TGTGCCAGCAGCTTGGCCATAGGGACCCGCGCAGATACGCAGTATTTT
CDR3: CASSLAIGTRADTQYF

D: -
size: -
V: TRBV5-1
J: TRBJ2-2
DNA: TGCGCCAGCAGCGAAAGCCAGGTTTCCACCGGGGAGCTGTTTTTT
CDR3: CASSESQVSTGELFF

D: -
size: few
V: TRBV5-1
J: TRBJ2-6
DNA: TGCGCCAGCAGCTTGAGGACAGCCCCTGATGGGGCCAACGTCCTGACTTTC
CDR3: CASSLRTAPDGANVLTF

D: TRBD2
size: -
V: TRBV20-1
J: TRBJ2-3
DNA: TGCAGTGCTATAACCCGACTAGCAACAGATACGCAGTATTTT
CDR3: CSAITRLATDTQYF

D: -
size: -
V: TRBV10-3
J: TRBJ2-1
DNA: TGTGCCATCAGTCAGGCCCCGACAGACAATGAGCAGTTCTTC
CDR3: CAISQAPTDNEQFF

D: -
size: -
V: TRBV4-2
J: TRBJ2-7
DNA: TGTGCCAGCAGCCAAGATATGGGCTACGAGCAGTACTTC
CDR3: CASSQDMGYEQYF

D: TRBD1
size: few
V: TRBV7-9
J: TRBJ2-6
DNA: TGTGCCAGCAGCCGGGACAGCAAAAATGGGGCCAACGTCCTGACTTTC
CDR3: CASSRDSKNGANVLTF

D: -
size: -
V: TRBV10-3
J: TRBJ2-7
DNA: TGTGCCATCAAGGGGACGGGCAGCTCCTACGAGCAGTACTTC
CDR3: CAIKGTGSSYEQYF

D: TRBD2
size: -
V: TRBV5-1
J: TRBJ2-1
DNA: TGCGCCAGCAGCTTCACTGTAGCGGGAGGTGGGGAGTTCTTC
CDR3: CASSFTVAGGGEFF

D: -
size: many
V: TRBV7-2
J: TRBJ2-1
DNA: TGTGCCAGCAGCCTAACTAGTCAGTCCTACAATGAGCAGTTCTTC
CDR3: CASSLTSQSYNEQFF

D: -
size: few
V: TRBV5-1
J: TRBJ1-4
DNA: TGCGCCAGCAGCTTGAGCGGGGTTAGTGGAGAACTGTTTTTT
CDR3: CASSLSGVSGELFF

D: -
size: many
V: TRBV12-3/TRBV12-4
J: TRBJ2-2
DNA: TGTGCCAGCAGTTTAGCGGTGCCGGGTACCGGGGAGCTGTTTTTT
CDR3: CASSLAVPGTGELFF

D: -
size: -
V: TRBV20-1
J: TRBJ1-1
DNA: TGCAGTGCTCTTCAGGCAAACACTGAAGCTTTCTTT
CDR3: CSALQANTEAFF

D: -
size: few
V: TRBV5-1
J: TRBJ1-3
DNA: TGCGCCAGCGGAAAAGGGGGAGCTGGAAACACCATATATTTT
CDR3: CASGKGGAGNTIYF

D: -
size: -
V: TRBV9
J: TRBJ1-5
DNA: TGTGCCAGCAGCGAAGGGCCCAATCAGCCCCAGCATTTT
CDR3: CASSEGPNQPQHF

D: TRBD2
size: few
V: TRBV3-1
J: TRBJ2-3
DNA: TGTGCCAGCAGCCAGTGGACTAGCATGGGAGATACGCAGTATTTT
CDR3: CASSQWTSMGDTQYF

D: TRBD2
size: few
V: TRBV9
J: TRBJ2-2
DNA: TGTGCCAGCAGCGTAGCGGGACTAGCAGCACCCGGGGAGCTGTTTTTT
CDR3: CASSVAGLAAPGELFF

D: -
size: -
V: TRBV24-1
J: TRBJ1-1
DNA: TGTGCCACCAGCGCCAGGTCGGGAAACACTGAAGCTTTCTTT
CDR3: CATSARSGNTEAFF

D: TRBD2
size: few
V: TRBV3-1
J: TRBJ2-3
DNA: TGTGCCAGCAGCCGAAGACTAGCGGGAGGTTTCACAGATACGCAGTATTTT
CDR3: CASSRRLAGGFTDTQYF

D: -
size: -
V: TRBV18
J: TRBJ2-5
DNA: TGTGCCAGCTCAGCAACAATCCAAGAGACCCAGTACTTC
CDR3: CASSATIQETQYF

D: TRBD2
size: -
V: TRBV7-2
J: TRBJ2-3
DNA: TGTGCCAGCAGCCGGACTAGCGGGGGGGGGCTGAATACGCAGTATTTT
CDR3: CASSRTSGGGLNTQYF

D: -
size: few
V: TRBV7-9
J: TRBJ2-2
DNA: TGTGCCAGCAGCGCAACGACAGGTTACACCGGGGAGCTGTTTTTT
CDR3: CASSATTGYTGELFF

D: -
size: -
V: TRBV10-1
J: TRBJ2-2
DNA: TGCGCCAGCAGTGAGTCGAAGGCGGGAAACACCGGGGAGCTGTTTTTT
CDR3: CASSESKAGNTGELFF

D: -
size: -
V: TRBV27
J: TRBJ2-7
DNA: TGTGCCAGCAGTTTATCGGCAGGGCCCTACGAGCAGTACTTC
CDR3: CASSLSAGPYEQYF

D: -
size: -
V: TRBV12-3/TRBV12-4
J: TRBJ2-7
DNA: TGTGCCAGCAGTTTAGGTATTGCTGGTAATTCCTACGAGCAGTACTTC
CDR3: CASSLGIAGNSYEQYF

D: TRBD1
size: few
V: TRBV6-1
J: TRBJ1-5
DNA: TGTGCCAGCAGCCCCGGGACAGGGAGCGTTGGCAATCAGCCCCAGCATTTT
CDR3: CASSPGTGSVGNQPQHF

D: -
size: -
V: TRBV7-8
J: TRBJ1-5
DNA: TGTGCCAGCAGCTTTACAGGGATAAGGTCCAATCAGCCCCAGCATTTT
CDR3: CASSFTGIRSNQPQHF

D: -
size: few
V: TRBV5-1
J: TRBJ1-6
DNA: TGCGCCAGCAGCTACAGCCAGGACTCCTATAATTCACCCCTCCACTTT
CDR3: CASSYSQDSYNSPLHF

D: -
size: -
V: TRBV28
J: TRBJ1-4
DNA: TGTGCCAGCAGTTTCCTCTCGGGGGAAAAACTGTTTTTT
CDR3: CASSFLSGEKLFF

D: TRBD2
size: many
V: TRBV20-1
J: TRBJ2-1
DNA: TGCAGTGCTAGGGGAGGGAATGAGCAGTTCTTC
CDR3: CSARGGNEQFF

D: -
size: few
V: TRBV7-8
J: TRBJ1-2
DNA: TGTGCCAGCAGCCCACGGACAGACTATGGCTACACCTTC
CDR3: CASSPRTDYGYTF

D: TRBD2
size: -
V: TRBV5-5
J: TRBJ2-7
DNA: TGTGCCAGCAGCTTGATGGAGACTAGCGGCACCTACGAGCAGTACTTC
CDR3: CASSLMETSGTYEQYF